One T cell receptor beta chain is described in this entry. V trimming: 6 bases; J trimming: 6 bases; junction bases outside the gene matches: 9. This CDR3 contains 14 residues. The germline CDR1 and CDR2 sequences are MNHEY and SMNVEV (reference sequence). These data belong to a study of sequential checkpoint blockade in melanoma. Some clones are missing from TCRdb's copy, which holds only in-frame ones; the method was immunoSEQ multiplex PCR. The sample carries approximately 23,000 clones, 75% to 90% recorded once. Treatment here: randomized to nivolumab then ipilimumab (arm A) or the reverse (arm B).

Sequencing was performed on CD8+ T cells sorted from blood (inferred from file names), taken from a patient given nivolumab and ipilimumab in sequence. V gene TRBV27 combines with J gene TRBJ1-1; 8 bases match TRBD1. The sequence was obtained from a human donor with melanoma. CDR3 region: CASSTRTGPPEAFF. The CDR3 coding sequence is TGTGCCAGCAGCACGAGGACAGGGCCCCCTGAAGCTTTCTTT.